The clone carrying this T cell receptor (beta chain) was recorded at least ten times. What it recognizes is unknown. MiXCR, run by TCRdb on the 5' RACE reads, gives a single entry per CDR3 protein. The data contain some 240,000 distinct CDR3 sequences, more than 3.5% of them singletons. This specimen belongs to a study of T cells after yellow fever vaccination. Findings and caveats of the study: Though it reached lower strength, the secondary response hit its peak faster, day 5 versus 15.

J was trimmed by 6 bases and V by 4 bases; bases with no gene match: 7. This CDR3 is built from 14 residues. Per the germline V gene, CDR1 is LGHNA and CDR2 is YSLEER. Specimen: PBMCs, collected 15 days after the yellow fever booster vaccination. V gene TRBV4-3 combines with J gene TRBJ1-2; 8 positions agree with TRBD1. The TCR was taken from a man between 18 and 35 years old who received the YFV17D yellow fever vaccine. CDR3 amino acids: CASSLRQGRHGYTF. CDR3 in DNA: TGCGCCAGCAGCCTACGACAGGGGCGTCATGGCTACACCTTC.